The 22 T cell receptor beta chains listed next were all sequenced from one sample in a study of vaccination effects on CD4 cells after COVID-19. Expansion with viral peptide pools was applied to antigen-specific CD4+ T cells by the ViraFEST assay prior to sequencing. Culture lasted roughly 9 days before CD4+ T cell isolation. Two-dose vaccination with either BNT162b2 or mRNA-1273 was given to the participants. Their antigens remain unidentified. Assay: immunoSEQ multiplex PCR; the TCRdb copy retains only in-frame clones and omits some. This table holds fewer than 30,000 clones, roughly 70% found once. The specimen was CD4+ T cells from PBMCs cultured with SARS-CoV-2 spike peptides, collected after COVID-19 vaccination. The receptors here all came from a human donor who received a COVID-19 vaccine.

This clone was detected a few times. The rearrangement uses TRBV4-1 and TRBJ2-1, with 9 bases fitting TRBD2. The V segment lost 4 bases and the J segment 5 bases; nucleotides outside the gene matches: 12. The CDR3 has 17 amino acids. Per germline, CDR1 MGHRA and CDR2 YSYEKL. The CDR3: CASSPVTSAGGDNEQFF. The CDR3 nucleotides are TGCGCCAGCAGCCCAGTTACGTCTGCGGGAGGGGACAATGAGCAGTTCTTC.

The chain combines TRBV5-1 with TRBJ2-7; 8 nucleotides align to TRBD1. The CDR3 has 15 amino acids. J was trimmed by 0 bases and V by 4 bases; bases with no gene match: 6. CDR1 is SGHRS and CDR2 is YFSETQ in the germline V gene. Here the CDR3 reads CASSGTGQSSYEQYF. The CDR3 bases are TGCGCCAGCAGCGGGACAGGCCAGAGCTCCTACGAGCAGTACTTC.

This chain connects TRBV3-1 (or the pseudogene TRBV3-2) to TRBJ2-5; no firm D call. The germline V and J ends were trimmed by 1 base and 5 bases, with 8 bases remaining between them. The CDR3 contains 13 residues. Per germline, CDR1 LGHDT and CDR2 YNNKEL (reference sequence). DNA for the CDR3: TGTGCCAGCAGCCAAGTCGTATCGGAGACCCAGTACTTC. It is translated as CASSQVVSETQYF.

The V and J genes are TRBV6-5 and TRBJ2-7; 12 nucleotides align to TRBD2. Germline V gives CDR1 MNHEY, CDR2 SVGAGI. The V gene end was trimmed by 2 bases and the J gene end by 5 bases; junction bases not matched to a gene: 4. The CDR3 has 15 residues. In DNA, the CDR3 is TGTGCCAGCAGTTACGCGGGACTAGCGGGTAACGAGCAGTACTTC. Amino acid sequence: CASSYAGLAGNEQYF.

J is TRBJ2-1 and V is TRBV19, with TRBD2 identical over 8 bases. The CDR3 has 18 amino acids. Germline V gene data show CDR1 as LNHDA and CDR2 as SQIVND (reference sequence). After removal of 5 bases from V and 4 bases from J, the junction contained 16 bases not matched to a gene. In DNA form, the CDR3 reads TGTGCCAGTAGTCCCGGGAGGGGGGGAGGGCCCAGTTACAATGAGCAGTTCTTC. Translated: CASSPGRGGGPSYNEQFF.

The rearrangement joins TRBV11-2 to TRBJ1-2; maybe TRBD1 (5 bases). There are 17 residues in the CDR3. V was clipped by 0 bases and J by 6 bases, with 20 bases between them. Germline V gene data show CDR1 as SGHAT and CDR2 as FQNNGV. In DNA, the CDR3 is TGTGCCAGCAGCTTAGATTGGCGCGGGGCGCCCCGCGATGGCTACACCTTC. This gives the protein CASSLDWRGAPRDGYTF.

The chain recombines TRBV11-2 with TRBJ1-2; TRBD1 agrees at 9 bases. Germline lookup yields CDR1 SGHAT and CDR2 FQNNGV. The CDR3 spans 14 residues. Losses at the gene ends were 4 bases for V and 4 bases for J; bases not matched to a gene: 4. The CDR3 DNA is TGTGCCAGCAGCTATACAGGGGGCTCCTATGGCTACACCTTC. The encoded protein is CASSYTGGSYGYTF.

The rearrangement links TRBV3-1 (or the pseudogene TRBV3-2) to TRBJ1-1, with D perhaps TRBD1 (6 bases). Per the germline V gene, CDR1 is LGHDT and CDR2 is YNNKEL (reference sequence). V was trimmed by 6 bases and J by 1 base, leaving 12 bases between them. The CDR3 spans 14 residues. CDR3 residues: CASRRGGKNTEAFF. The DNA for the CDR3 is TGTGCCAGCAGGAGGGGGGGCAAGAACACTGAAGCTTTCTTT.

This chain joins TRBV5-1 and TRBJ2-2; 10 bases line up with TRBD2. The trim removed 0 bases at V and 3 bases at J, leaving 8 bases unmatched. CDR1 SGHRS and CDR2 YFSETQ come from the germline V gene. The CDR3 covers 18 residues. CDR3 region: CASSLAVLAGLYTGELFF. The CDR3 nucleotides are TGCGCCAGCAGCTTGGCCGTACTAGCGGGACTCTACACCGGGGAGCTGTTTTTT. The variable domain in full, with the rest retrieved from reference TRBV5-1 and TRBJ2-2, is KAGVTQTPRYLIKTRGQQVTLSCSPISGHRSVSWYQQTPGQGLQFLFEYFSETQRNKGNFPGRFSGRQFSNSRSEMNVSTLELGDSALYLCASSLAVLAGLYTGELFFGEGSRLTVL.

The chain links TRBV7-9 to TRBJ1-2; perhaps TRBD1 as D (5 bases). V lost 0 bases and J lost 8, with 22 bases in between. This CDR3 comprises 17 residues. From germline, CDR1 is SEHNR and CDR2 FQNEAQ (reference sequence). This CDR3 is CASSLAPGGTDVRGYTF. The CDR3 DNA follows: TGTGCCAGCAGCTTAGCGCCGGGAGGGACTGACGTCCGGGGCTACACCTTC.

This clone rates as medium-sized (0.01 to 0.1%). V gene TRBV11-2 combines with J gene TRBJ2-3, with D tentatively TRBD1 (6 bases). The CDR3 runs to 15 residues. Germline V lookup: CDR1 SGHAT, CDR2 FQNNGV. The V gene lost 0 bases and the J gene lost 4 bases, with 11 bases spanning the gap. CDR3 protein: CASSLDRGRPDTQYF. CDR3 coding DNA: TGTGCCAGCAGCTTAGACAGGGGTCGCCCAGATACGCAGTATTTT. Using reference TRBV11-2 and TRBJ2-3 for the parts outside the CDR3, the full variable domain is EAGVAQSPRYKIIEKRQSVAFWCNPISGHATLYWYQQILGQGPKLLIQFQNNGVVDDSQLPKDRFSAERLKGVDSTLKIQPAKLEDSAVYLCASSLDRGRPDTQYFGPGTRLTVL.

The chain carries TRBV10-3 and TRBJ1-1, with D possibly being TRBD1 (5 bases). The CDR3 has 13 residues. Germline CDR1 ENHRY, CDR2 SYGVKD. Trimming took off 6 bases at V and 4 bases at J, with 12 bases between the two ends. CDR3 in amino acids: CAISLGQGTEAFF. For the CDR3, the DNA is TGTGCCATCAGCCTCGGGCAGGGCACTGAAGCTTTCTTT.

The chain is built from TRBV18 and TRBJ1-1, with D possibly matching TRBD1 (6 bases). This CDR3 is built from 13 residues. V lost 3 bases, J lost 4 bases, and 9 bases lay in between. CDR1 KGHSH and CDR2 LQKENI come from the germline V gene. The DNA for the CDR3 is TGTGCCAGCTCACCTAGAGGGGGCACTGAAGCTTTCTTT. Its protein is CASSPRGGTEAFF.

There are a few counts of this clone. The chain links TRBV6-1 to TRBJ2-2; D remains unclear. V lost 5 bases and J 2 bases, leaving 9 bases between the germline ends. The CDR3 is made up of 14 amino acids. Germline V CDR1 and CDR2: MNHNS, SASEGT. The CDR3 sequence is CASSFTENTGELFF. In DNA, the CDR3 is TGTGCCAGCAGTTTCACAGAAAACACCGGGGAGCTGTTTTTT.

CDR3 nucleotide sequence: TGCGCCAGCAGCAAAGGACAGACCACCGGGGAGCTGTTTTTT. It is translated as CASSKGQTTGELFF. V and J are TRBV5-1 and TRBJ2-2; possibly TRBD1 for D (6 bases). There are 14 residues in the CDR3. Germline V gene sequence: CDR1 SGHRS, CDR2 YFSETQ. Trimming removed 4 bases at V and 4 bases at J, with 11 bases between.

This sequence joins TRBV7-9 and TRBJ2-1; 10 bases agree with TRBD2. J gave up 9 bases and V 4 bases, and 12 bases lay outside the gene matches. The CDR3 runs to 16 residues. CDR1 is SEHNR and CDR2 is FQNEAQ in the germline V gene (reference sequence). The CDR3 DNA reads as TGTGCCAGCAGCTCAAGAGCGGGGGGGCTGGACGGTGAGCAGTTCTTC. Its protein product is CASSSRAGGLDGEQFF.

As DNA, the CDR3 is TGTGCCAGCAGCTTGGGCCCTACAGGTCTAAGGACCGGGGAGCTGTTTTTT. It is translated as CASSLGPTGLRTGELFF. The J gene is TRBJ2-2, the V gene TRBV5-6; a possible D gene is TRBD1 (5 bases). CDR1 is SGHDT, CDR2 YYEEEE, per germline. V dropped 0 bases and J dropped 5 bases, with 17 bases sitting between them. The CDR3 totals 17 residues. The full variable domain, completed using reference TRBV5-6 and TRBJ2-2, is DAGVTQSPTHLIKTRGQQVTLRCSPKSGHDTVSWYQQALGQGPQFIFQYYEEEERQRGNFPDRFSGHQFPNYSSELNVNALLLGDSALYLCASSLGPTGLRTGELFFGEGSRLTVL.

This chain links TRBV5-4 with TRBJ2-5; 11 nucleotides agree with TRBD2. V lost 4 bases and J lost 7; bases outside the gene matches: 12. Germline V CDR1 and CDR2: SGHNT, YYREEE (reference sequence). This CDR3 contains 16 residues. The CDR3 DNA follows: TGTGCCAGCAGCGAAACTAGCGGGGGAGTTGAGGGGACCCAGTACTTC. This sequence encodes CASSETSGGVEGTQYF.

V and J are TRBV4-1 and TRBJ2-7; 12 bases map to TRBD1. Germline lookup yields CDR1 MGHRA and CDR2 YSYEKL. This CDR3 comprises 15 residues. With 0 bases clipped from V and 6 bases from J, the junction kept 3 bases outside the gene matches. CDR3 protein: CASSQEGQGAREQYF. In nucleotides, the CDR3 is TGCGCCAGCAGCCAAGAGGGACAGGGGGCACGCGAGCAGTACTTC.

The CDR3 nucleotides are TGTGCCAGCAGTGGACCCGAGCGGGGGTACTACGAGCAGTACTTC. Protein: CASSGPERGYYEQYF. The J gene is TRBJ2-7, the V gene TRBV25-1; TRBD2 matches at 8 bases. CDR1 MGHDK and CDR2 SYGVNS come from the germline V gene. V was pared by 4 bases and J by 3 bases, with 8 bases of the junction left unmatched. This CDR3 is built from 15 residues.

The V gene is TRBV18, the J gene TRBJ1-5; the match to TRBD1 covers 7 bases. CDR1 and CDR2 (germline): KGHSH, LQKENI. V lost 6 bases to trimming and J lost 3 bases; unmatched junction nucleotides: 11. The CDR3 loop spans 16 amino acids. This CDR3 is CASSLKGGQLNQPQHF. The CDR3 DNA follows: TGTGCCAGCTCCCTTAAGGGGGGACAGCTCAATCAGCCCCAGCATTTT.

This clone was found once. The CDR3 DNA reads as TGTGCCAGCTCAGGACAGGGCGAAGAGACCCAGTACTTC. Translation: CASSGQGEETQYF. The chain has TRBV18 and TRBJ2-5, with 8 bases matching TRBD1. Looked up from germline, CDR1 is KGHSH and CDR2 is LQKENI. This CDR3 comprises 13 residues. V dropped 5 bases and J dropped 3; count of bases not matched to a gene: 2.